This TCR beta chain originates from a study of control samples from healthy donors and cancer patients. Using immunoSEQ multiplex PCR, the repertoire was profiled, and TCRdb retains in-frame clones only, with some absent. This table has 230,000 or so clones, over 90% appearing once. Germline V gives CDR1 SGHTA, CDR2 FQGNSA. V shed 1 base and J shed 10 bases, with 8 bases lying between them. CDR3 length: 13 amino acids. Sequencing used blood. The TCR comes from a man in his forties or fifties in good health. This chain links TRBV7-2 with TRBJ1-6; D gene uncertain. The CDR3 coding sequence is TGTGCCAGCAGCTTAGTCCAGGAATCACCCCTCCACTTT. This gives the protein CASSLVQESPLHF.